These 10 T cell receptor beta chains originate from one sample sequenced in a study of blood T cell repertoires in COVID-19. Profiling relied on immunoSEQ multiplex PCR, and the TCRdb table lists in-frame clones only, not all of them. The repertoire holds some 210,000 clones, with about nine tenths as singletons. The specimen sequenced was peripheral blood. The receptors were sampled from a man aged 55 to 70 who had recovered from COVID-19.

The chain is built from TRBV7-2 and TRBJ1-5; D remains ambiguous. V lost 4 bases and J lost 1, with 11 bases in between. The germline CDR1 and CDR2 sequences are SGHTA and FQGNSA. CDR3 length equals 15 residues. The DNA of the CDR3 is TGTGCCAGCAGCTCCCCCCCAGGAAGCAATCAGCCCCAGCATTTT. Translating it yields CASSSPPGSNQPQHF.

The rearrangement joins TRBV19 to TRBJ2-3, with TRBD2 identical over 7 bases. Germline CDR1 and CDR2: LNHDA and SQIVND (reference sequence). Trimming cost V 8 bases and J 0 bases; bases outside gene matches: 8. CDR3 size: 15 residues. This CDR3 reads CASSLARPSTDTQYF. The DNA of the CDR3 is TGTGCCAGTTCACTAGCGCGTCCTAGCACAGATACGCAGTATTTT.

The chain combines TRBV20-1 with TRBJ2-3, with D maybe TRBD2 (5 bases). The CDR3 is made up of 10 amino acids. Trimming left V 1 base short and J 11 bases short, with 7 bases between. Germline CDR1 DFQATT, CDR2 SNEGSKA (reference sequence). CDR3 in amino acids: CSARGGMQYF. The DNA for the CDR3 is TGCAGTGCTAGAGGAGGGATGCAGTATTTT.

J is TRBJ2-1 and V is TRBV28; TRBD2 agrees at 13 bases. Trimming took 6 bases from V and 4 from J; bases not matched to a gene: 3. CDR1 is MDHEN, CDR2 SYDVKM, per germline. CDR3 length: 15 residues. The CDR3 loop is CASRPTSGGYNEQFF. CDR3 nucleotide sequence: TGTGCCAGCAGACCGACTAGCGGGGGGTACAATGAGCAGTTCTTC.

The genes are TRBV29-1 and TRBJ2-2; 10 positions match TRBD1. CDR3 length: 13 amino acids. V trimming: 7 bases; J trimming: 5 bases; junction bases outside the gene matches: 4. Germline values: CDR1 SQVTM, CDR2 ANQGSEA. The CDR3 loop is CSARQGATGELFF. As DNA, the CDR3 is TGCAGCGCTAGACAGGGGGCAACCGGGGAGCTGTTTTTT.

V usage is TRBV6-5 and J usage is TRBJ2-7, with D possibly matching TRBD1 (6 bases). Germline V CDR1 and CDR2: MNHEY, SVGAGI. With 0 bases removed from V and 10 bases from J, the gap between germline ends came to 19 bases. The CDR3 extends over 15 amino acids. Here the CDR3 DNA reads TGTGCCAGCAGTTACTCGACAGGACCCATGAGCGAACAGTACTTC. Translation: CASSYSTGPMSEQYF.

The chain employs TRBV18 and TRBJ1-6; 7 bases agree with TRBD1. The CDR3 spans 17 residues. Germline CDR1 and CDR2: KGHSH and LQKENI. The V segment lost 2 bases and the J segment 5 bases; nucleotides outside the gene matches: 9. The CDR3 DNA follows: TGTGCCAGCTCACCAAATGCTTATCAGGGGGATAATTCACCCCTCCACTTT. Encoded protein: CASSPNAYQGDNSPLHF.

The chain has TRBV11-2 and TRBJ2-1; D remains ambiguous. V lost 1 base and J 2 bases, leaving 6 bases between the germline ends. The CDR3 has 14 residues. In germline, CDR1 is SGHAT, CDR2 FQNNGV. CDR3 protein: CASSLASPYNEQFF. The CDR3 bases are TGTGCCAGCAGCTTAGCCTCCCCCTACAATGAGCAGTTCTTC.

This chain's CDR3 is CATSRVGEETQYF. The CDR3 DNA sequence: TGTGCCACCAGCAGAGTTGGGGAGGAGACCCAGTACTTC. The chain is built from TRBV15 and TRBJ2-5; possible D gene TRBD2, 5 bases. Per germline, CDR1 LNHNV and CDR2 YYDKDF (reference sequence). The CDR3 is 13 residues long. Trimming cost V 1 base and J 5 bases, with 8 bases left between them.

V is TRBV4-3 and J is TRBJ2-7; 12 nucleotides agree with TRBD2. Germline CDR1 and CDR2: LGHNA and YSLEER. After removal of 0 bases from V and 5 bases from J, the junction contained 8 bases not matched to a gene. The CDR3 is 17 amino acids. The CDR3: CASSQDRGLAGGNEQYF. Written as DNA, the CDR3 is TGCGCCAGCAGCCAAGATAGGGGGCTAGCGGGAGGGAACGAGCAGTACTTC.